These T cell receptor beta chains were read from a single sample in a study of CD8 T cells in Susac syndrome. TCRdb re-derived calls from the immunoSEQ multiplex PCR reads in MiXCR, one entry per CDR3 protein. The repertoire holds around 300,000 distinct CDR3 sequences, with under 95% as singletons. The sequenced sample was CD4+ T cells from PBMCs. These receptors came from a human donor with multiple sclerosis. The CDR3 runs from the conserved cysteine through the conserved F or W. A D gene is named only where the DNA matches it firmly. Size tells how often a clone was seen (once, few, many) or the class of an expanded clone, and some rows leave it out.

clone size | J gene | V gene | D gene | CDR3 DNA | CDR3 protein
. | TRBJ1-1 | TRBV5-1 | . | TGCGCCAGCAGCTTACTTACAGGGTTCACTGAAGCTTTCTTT | CASSLLTGFTEAFF
. | TRBJ2-2 | TRBV30 | . | TGTGCCTGGAGTGACGGCCCCGGGGAGCTGTTTTTT | CAWSDGPGELFF
. | TRBJ2-1 | TRBV29-1 | . | TGCAGCGCCCCGGGTCCTGGAGAGCAGTTCTTC | CSAPGPGEQFF
. | TRBJ1-1 | TRBV20-1 | . | TGCAGTGCCACAGGGAACACTGAAGCTTTCTTT | CSATGNTEAFF
. | TRBJ2-5 | TRBV29-1 | . | TGCAGCGTTGACCCTTCAGGGAGTATGGGAAAAGAGACCCAGTACTTC | CSVDPSGSMGKETQYF
. | TRBJ2-5 | TRBV5-4 | TRBD2 | TGTGCCAGCAGCTCTAAGCGGGAGGAGGGGGAGACCCAGTACTTC | CASSSKREEGETQYF
. | TRBJ2-1 | TRBV14 | TRBD2 | TGTGCCAGCAGCCAGATAGCGGGGATAGTTGGGGGTGAGCAGTTCTTC | CASSQIAGIVGGEQFF
. | TRBJ2-3 | TRBV30 | . | TGTGCCTGGAGCACGAGAGGCACAGATACGCAGTATTTT | CAWSTRGTDTQYF
. | TRBJ2-2 | TRBV7-9 | . | TGTGCCAGCAGCTCCTCTAGCGCCATGAACACCGGGGAGCTGTTTTTT | CASSSSSAMNTGELFF
once | TRBJ2-1 | TRBV4-2 | . | TGTGCCAGCAGCCAAGTGAGGGCGGGGATGCAGTTCTTC | CASSQVRAGMQFF
. | TRBJ1-3 | TRBV9 | . | TGTGCCAGCAGCGTAGGAGTCCTGGCGTCCCTCTCTGGAAACACCATATATTTT | CASSVGVLASLSGNTIYF
. | TRBJ2-1 | TRBV12-3/TRBV12-4 | TRBD2 | TGTGCCAGCAGGACCACTAGCGGGGGTCGTAATGAGCAGTTCTTC | CASRTTSGGRNEQFF
. | TRBJ2-3 | TRBV4-3 | . | TGCGCCAGCAGCCAAGATCCGGACCTGAGCACAGATACGCAGTATTTT | CASSQDPDLSTDTQYF
. | TRBJ2-1 | TRBV13 | TRBD2 | TGTGCCAGCAGCTTTTCGACGCCTAGCGGACTGAGTAATGAGCAGTTCTTC | CASSFSTPSGLSNEQFF
. | TRBJ2-2 | TRBV2 | . | TGTGCCAGCAGTGATCCCGGGGAGCTGTTTTTT | CASSDPGELFF
. | TRBJ2-7 | TRBV5-1 | . | TGCGCCAGCAGCTTCCGGGGAAGCCCCTACGAGCAGTACTTC | CASSFRGSPYEQYF
. | TRBJ2-1 | TRBV11-2 | TRBD2 | TGTGCCAGCAGCTTAGTGGGGGGGGTCCTCAATGAGCAGTTCTTC | CASSLVGGVLNEQFF
. | TRBJ2-3 | TRBV10-2 | TRBD2 | TGCGCCAGCAGCACTAGCGGGGGGGCCGAAAAGCAGTATTTT | CASSTSGGAEKQYF
. | TRBJ2-5 | TRBV3-1 | . | TGTGCCAGCAGCCAAGCTGGTCCCCAACAAGAGACCCAGTACTTC | CASSQAGPQQETQYF
. | TRBJ2-1 | TRBV30 | . | TGTGCCAGTTCCACTTCCCCGAGCTCCTACAATGAGCAGTTCTTC | CASSTSPSSYNEQFF
. | TRBJ1-2 | TRBV20-1 | . | TGCAGTGCTGTGAAGTGGGTGGGACTTTATGGCTACACCTTC | CSAVKWVGLYGYTF
. | TRBJ1-1 | TRBV7-2 | . | TGTGCCAGCAGCACCCGACAGAGGGGACCTGAAGCTTTCTTT | CASSTRQRGPEAFF
. | TRBJ2-1 | TRBV20-1 | TRBD2 | TGCAGTGCTAGCCTTCCGGGAGGCTCCTACAATGAGCAGTTCTTC | CSASLPGGSYNEQFF
. | TRBJ2-5 | TRBV2 | . | TGTGCCAGCAGTGCCCAGGGCCAAGAGACCCAGTACTTC | CASSAQGQETQYF
. | TRBJ1-4 | TRBV20-1 | TRBD1 | TGCAGTGCTGAGGACAGGTTTAATGAAAAACTGTTTTTT | CSAEDRFNEKLFF
. | TRBJ2-7 | TRBV7-9 | TRBD1 | TGTGCCAGCAGTTGGGACAGTTTGTCCTACGAGCAGTACTTC | CASSWDSLSYEQYF
. | TRBJ1-1 | TRBV30 | . | TGTGCCTGGAGTGGCAGGGCATGGACTGAAGCTTTCTTT | CAWSGRAWTEAFF
. | TRBJ2-7 | TRBV27 | . | TGTGCCAGCAGTTTATCCCGACTTGGACGAGAGGAGCAGTACTTC | CASSLSRLGREEQYF
. | TRBJ2-4 | TRBV7-2 | TRBD2 | TGTGCCAGCAGCCACACGATAGGGGAGGGTATTCAGTACTTC | CASSHTIGEGIQYF
. | TRBJ2-1 | TRBV3-1 | . | TGTGCCAGCAGCCAAAAGGTTCCTAGGGATAACTACAATGAGCAGTTCTTC | CASSQKVPRDNYNEQFF
. | TRBJ2-1 | TRBV29-1 | TRBD1 | TGCAGCGTTCCCCACCGACAGGGGGCAAATGAGCAGTTCTTC | CSVPHRQGANEQFF
once | TRBJ1-2 | TRBV5-4 | TRBD1 | TGTGCCAGCAGCTCTAGACAGGGGAACTATGGCTACACCTTC | CASSSRQGNYGYTF
few | TRBJ2-7 | TRBV6-6 | . | TGTGCCAGCAGTTTGGGAACAGGGCGGTACTACGAGCAGTACTTC | CASSLGTGRYYEQYF
. | TRBJ2-2 | TRBV29-1 | TRBD2 | TGCAGCGTTGGGCGGGGGGAGAACACCGGGGAGCTGTTTTTT | CSVGRGENTGELFF
. | TRBJ2-7 | TRBV3-1 | . | TGTGCCAGCAGCCAAGATATCCGACCGACCTACGAGCAGTACTTC | CASSQDIRPTYEQYF
. | TRBJ2-3 | TRBV7-9 | . | TGTGCCAGCAGCGCACCGCCTTTGGGGCGGGCAGATACGCAGTATTTT | CASSAPPLGRADTQYF
. | TRBJ2-1 | TRBV29-1 | TRBD2 | TGCAGCGTTGAACATGGACTAGCGGGAGTCGGTGAGCAGTTCTTC | CSVEHGLAGVGEQFF
. | TRBJ2-1 | TRBV11-2 | . | TGTGCCAGCAGCTGGGGGGACAGTAGGGACAATGAGCAGTTCTTC | CASSWGDSRDNEQFF
. | TRBJ2-7 | TRBV5-1 | TRBD2 | TGCGCCAGCAGTTTAAACGCGGGGGAGCCCTACGAGCAGTACTTC | CASSLNAGEPYEQYF
. | TRBJ1-5 | TRBV29-1 | . | TGCAGCGTTTCGAGTGGGGTGGAAGGCAATCAGCCCCAGCATTTT | CSVSSGVEGNQPQHF
. | TRBJ1-3 | TRBV30 | . | TGTGCCACGGGACCCACTGGAAACACCATATATTTT | CATGPTGNTIYF
. | TRBJ2-5 | TRBV19 | TRBD2 | TGTGCCAGTAGTAGAGTCCCCGGGACTAGCGGCCAAGAGACCCAGTACTTC | CASSRVPGTSGQETQYF
. | TRBJ2-1 | TRBV7-9 | . | TGTGCCAGCAGCCTGCCTGGGGCGCCGGGCAATGAGCAGTTCTTC | CASSLPGAPGNEQFF
. | TRBJ1-3 | TRBV7-9 | . | TGTGCCAGCAGCTGGGGACGGCTCTCTGGAAACACCATATATTTT | CASSWGRLSGNTIYF